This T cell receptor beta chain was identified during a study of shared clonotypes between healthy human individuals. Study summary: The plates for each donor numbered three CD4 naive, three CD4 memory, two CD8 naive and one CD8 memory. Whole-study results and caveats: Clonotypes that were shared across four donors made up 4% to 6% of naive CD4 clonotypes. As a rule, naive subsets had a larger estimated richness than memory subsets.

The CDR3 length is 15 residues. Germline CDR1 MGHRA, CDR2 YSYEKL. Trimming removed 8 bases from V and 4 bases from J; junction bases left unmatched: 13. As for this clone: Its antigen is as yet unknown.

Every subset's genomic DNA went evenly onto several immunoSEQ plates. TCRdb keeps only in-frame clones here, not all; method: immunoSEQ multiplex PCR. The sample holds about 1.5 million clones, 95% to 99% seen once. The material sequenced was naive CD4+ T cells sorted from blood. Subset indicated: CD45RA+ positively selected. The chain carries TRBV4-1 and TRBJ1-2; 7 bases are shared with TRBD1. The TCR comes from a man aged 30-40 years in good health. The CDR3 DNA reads TGCGCCAGCCAAACCCGGGCAGGGGGAGGCTATGGCTACACCTTC. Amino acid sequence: CASQTRAGGGYGYTF.